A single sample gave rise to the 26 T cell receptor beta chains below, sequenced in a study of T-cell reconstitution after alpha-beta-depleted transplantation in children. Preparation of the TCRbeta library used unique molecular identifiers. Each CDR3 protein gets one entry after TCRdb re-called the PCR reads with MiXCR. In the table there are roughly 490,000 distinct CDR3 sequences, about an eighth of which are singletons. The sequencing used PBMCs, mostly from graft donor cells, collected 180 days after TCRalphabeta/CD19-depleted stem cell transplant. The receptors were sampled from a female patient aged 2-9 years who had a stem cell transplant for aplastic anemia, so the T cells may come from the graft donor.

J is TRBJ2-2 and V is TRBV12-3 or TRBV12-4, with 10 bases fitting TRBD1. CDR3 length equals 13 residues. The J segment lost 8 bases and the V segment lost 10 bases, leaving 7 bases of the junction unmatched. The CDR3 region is CATRTGGSGELFF. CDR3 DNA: TGTGCCACCCGGACAGGGGGTTCGGGGGAGCTGTTTTTT.

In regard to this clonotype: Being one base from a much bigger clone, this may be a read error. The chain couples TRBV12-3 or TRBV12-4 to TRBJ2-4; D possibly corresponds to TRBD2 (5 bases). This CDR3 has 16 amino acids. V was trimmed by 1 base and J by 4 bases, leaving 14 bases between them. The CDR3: CASSLVTGSQKNIQYF. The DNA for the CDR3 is TGTGCCAGCAGTTTAGTCACGGGATCACAAAAAAACATTCAGTACTTC.

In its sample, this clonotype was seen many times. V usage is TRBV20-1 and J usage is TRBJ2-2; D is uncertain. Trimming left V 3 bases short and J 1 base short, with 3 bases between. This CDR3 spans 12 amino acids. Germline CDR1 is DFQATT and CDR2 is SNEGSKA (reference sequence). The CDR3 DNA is TGCAGTGCTAGCCAGAACACCGGGGAGCTGTTTTTT. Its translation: CSASQNTGELFF.

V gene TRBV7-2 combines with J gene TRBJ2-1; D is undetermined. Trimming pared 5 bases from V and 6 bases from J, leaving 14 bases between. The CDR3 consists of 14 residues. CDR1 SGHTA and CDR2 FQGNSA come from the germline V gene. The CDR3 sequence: CASSLHDSGNEQFF. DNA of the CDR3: TGTGCCAGCAGCCTCCACGATTCAGGCAATGAGCAGTTCTTC.

The CDR3 nucleotides are TGCGCCAGCAGCCCCGCTGGAGGACACCGAATCTACCAAGAGACCCAGTACTTC. It codes for CASSPAGGHRIYQETQYF. The genes are TRBV5-1 and TRBJ2-5, with D perhaps being TRBD1 or TRBD2 (5 bases each). V lost 4 bases to trimming and J lost 0 bases, with 22 bases between them. CDR3 length: 18 amino acids. CDR1 is SGHRS and CDR2 is YFSETQ in the germline V gene. The full variable domain, its missing parts supplied by reference TRBV5-1 and TRBJ2-5, is KAGVTQTPRYLIKTRGQQVTLSCSPISGHRSVSWYQQTPGQGLQFLFEYFSETQRNKGNFPGRFSGRQFSNSRSEMNVSTLELGDSALYLCASSPAGGHRIYQETQYFGPGTRLLVL.

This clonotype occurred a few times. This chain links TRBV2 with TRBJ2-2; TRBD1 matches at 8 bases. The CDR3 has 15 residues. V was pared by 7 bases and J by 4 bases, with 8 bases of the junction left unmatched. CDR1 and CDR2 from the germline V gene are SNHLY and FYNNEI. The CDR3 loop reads CASNVGRGPTGELFF. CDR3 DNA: TGTGCCAGCAACGTCGGCAGGGGGCCCACCGGGGAGCTGTTTTTT.

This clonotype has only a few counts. In DNA form, the CDR3 reads TGTGCCAGCAGCTTAGACCGGGGTTGGTACAATGAGCAGTTCTTC. Encoded protein: CASSLDRGWYNEQFF. V and J are TRBV7-3 and TRBJ2-1; D is possibly TRBD2 (5 bases). V lost 2 bases, J lost 4 bases, and 12 bases lay in between. The CDR3 spans 15 residues. Looked up from germline, CDR1 is SGHTA and CDR2 is FQGTGA.

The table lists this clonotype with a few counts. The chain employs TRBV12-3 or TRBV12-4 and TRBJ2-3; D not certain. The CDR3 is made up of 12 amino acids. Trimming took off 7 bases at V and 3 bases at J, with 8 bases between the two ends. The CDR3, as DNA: TGTGCCAGCACTATCGGTACAGATACGCAGTATTTT. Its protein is CASTIGTDTQYF.

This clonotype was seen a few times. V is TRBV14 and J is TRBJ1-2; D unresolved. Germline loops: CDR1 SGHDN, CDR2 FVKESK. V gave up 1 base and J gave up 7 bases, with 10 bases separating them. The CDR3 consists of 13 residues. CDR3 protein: CASSQVEGFGYTF. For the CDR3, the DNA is TGTGCCAGCAGCCAAGTGGAAGGGTTTGGCTACACCTTC.

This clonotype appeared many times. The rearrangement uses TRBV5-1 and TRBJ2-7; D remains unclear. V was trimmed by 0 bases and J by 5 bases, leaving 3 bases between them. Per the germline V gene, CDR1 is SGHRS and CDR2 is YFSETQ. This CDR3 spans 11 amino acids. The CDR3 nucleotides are TGCGCCAGCAGCTTGGACCACGAGCAGTACTTC. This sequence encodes CASSLDHEQYF. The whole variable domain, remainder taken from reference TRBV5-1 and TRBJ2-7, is KAGVTQTPRYLIKTRGQQVTLSCSPISGHRSVSWYQQTPGQGLQFLFEYFSETQRNKGNFPGRFSGRQFSNSRSEMNVSTLELGDSALYLCASSLDHEQYFGPGTRLTVT.

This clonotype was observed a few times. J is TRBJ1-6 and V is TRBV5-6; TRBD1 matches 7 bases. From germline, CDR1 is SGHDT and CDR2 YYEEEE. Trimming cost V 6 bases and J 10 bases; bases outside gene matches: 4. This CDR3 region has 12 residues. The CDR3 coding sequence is TGTGCCAGCAACAGGGGCTGGTCACCCCTCCACTTT. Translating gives CASNRGWSPLHF.

Written as DNA, the CDR3 is TGTGCCAGCAGCTCATCGCGGGAGGACAGCACAGATACGCAGTATTTT. The encoded protein is CASSSSREDSTDTQYF. The genes are TRBV7-8 and TRBJ2-3; 8 bases agree with TRBD2. The V segment lost 4 bases and the J segment 0 bases; nucleotides outside the gene matches: 6. The germline V gene has CDR1 SGHVS and CDR2 FQNEAQ. The CDR3 is 16 amino acids.

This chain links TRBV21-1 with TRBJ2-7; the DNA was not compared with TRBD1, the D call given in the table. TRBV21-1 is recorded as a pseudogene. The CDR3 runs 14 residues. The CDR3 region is CASSGGQGEYEQYV. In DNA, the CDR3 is TGTGCCAGCAGCGGCGGACAGGGGGAGTACGAGCAGTACGTC.

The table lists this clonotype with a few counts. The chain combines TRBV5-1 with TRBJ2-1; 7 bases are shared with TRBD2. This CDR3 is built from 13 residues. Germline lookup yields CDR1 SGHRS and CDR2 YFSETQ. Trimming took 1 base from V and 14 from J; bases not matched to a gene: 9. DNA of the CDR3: TGCGCCAGCAGCTTGTATGAAGGCGGGGGTGAGTTCTTC. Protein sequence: CASSLYEGGGEFF.

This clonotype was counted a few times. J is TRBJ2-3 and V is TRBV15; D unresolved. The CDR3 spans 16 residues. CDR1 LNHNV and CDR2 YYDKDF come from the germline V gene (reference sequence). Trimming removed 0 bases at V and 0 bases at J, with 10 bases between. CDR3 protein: CATSRETPSSTDTQYF. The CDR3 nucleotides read TGTGCCACCAGCAGAGAGACTCCCTCTAGCACAGATACGCAGTATTTT.

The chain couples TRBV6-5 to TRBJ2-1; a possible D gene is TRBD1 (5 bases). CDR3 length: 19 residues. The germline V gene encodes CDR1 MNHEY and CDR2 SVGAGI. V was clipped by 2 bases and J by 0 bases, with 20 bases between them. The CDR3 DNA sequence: TGTGCCAGCAGTTACAACGTCCCAGACCACAGGAGCTCCTACAATGAGCAGTTCTTC. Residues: CASSYNVPDHRSSYNEQFF.

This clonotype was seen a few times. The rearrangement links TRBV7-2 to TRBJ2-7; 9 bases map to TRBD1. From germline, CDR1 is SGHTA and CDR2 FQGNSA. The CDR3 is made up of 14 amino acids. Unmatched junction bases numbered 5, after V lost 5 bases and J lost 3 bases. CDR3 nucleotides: TGTGCCAGCAGCCAGCCGGGACAGGGCTACGAGCAGTACTTC. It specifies CASSQPGQGYEQYF.

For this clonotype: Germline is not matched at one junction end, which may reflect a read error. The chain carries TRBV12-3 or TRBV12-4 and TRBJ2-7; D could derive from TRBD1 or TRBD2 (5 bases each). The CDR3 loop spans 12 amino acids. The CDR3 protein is CASSRDPGEIDF. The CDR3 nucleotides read TGTGCCAGCAGTAGGGACCCCGGTGAGATCGACTTC.

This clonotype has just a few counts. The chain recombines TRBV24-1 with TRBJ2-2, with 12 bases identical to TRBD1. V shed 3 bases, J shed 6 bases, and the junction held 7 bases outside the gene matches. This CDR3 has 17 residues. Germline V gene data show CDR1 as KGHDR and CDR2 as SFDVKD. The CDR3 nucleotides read TGTGCCACCAGTGATATGCCGGGACAGGGGGCTGCCGGGGAGCTGTTTTTT. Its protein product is CATSDMPGQGAAGELFF.

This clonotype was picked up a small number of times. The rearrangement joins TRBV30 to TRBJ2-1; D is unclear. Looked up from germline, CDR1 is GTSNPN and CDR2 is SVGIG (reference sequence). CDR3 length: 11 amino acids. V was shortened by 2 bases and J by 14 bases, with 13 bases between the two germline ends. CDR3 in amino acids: CAWSPRVTKFF. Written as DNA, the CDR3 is TGTGCCTGGAGTCCCCGGGTTACCAAGTTCTTC.

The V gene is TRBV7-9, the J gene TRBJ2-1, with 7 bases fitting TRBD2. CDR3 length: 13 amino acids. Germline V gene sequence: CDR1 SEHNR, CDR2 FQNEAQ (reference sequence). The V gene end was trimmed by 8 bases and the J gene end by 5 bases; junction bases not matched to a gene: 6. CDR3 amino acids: CASLAGVDNEQFF. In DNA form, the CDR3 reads TGTGCCAGCTTGGCGGGAGTAGACAATGAGCAGTTCTTC.

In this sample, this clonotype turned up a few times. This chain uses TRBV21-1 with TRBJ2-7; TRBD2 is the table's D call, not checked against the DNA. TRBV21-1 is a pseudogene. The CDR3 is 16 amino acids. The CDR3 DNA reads TGTGCCAGCAGCAGAGAGGGACTAGCGGGAGTCTACGAGCAGTACGTC. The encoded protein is CASSREGLAGVYEQYV.

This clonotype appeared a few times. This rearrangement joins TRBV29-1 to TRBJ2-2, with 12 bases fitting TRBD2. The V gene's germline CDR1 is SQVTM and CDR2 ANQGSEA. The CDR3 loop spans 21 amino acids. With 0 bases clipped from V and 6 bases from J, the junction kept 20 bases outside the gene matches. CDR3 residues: CSVEDLHSLAGGPVGSGELFF. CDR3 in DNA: TGCAGCGTTGAAGATCTTCATAGTCTAGCGGGAGGGCCGGTCGGCTCCGGGGAGCTGTTTTTT.

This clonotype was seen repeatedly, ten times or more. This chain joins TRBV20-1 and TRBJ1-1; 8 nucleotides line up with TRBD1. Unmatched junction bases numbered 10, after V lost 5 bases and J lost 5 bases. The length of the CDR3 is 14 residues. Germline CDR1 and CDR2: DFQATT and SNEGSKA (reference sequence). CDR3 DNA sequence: TGCAGTGCTGACAAGGACAGGGTGGGGACTGAAGCTTTCTTT. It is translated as CSADKDRVGTEAFF.

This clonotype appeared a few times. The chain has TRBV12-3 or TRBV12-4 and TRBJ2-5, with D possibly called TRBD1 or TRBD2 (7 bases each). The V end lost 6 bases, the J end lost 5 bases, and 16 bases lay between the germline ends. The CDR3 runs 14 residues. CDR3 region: CASRRQGGRETQYF. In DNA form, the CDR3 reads TGTGCCAGCAGGAGGCAGGGGGGGAGGGAGACCCAGTACTTC.

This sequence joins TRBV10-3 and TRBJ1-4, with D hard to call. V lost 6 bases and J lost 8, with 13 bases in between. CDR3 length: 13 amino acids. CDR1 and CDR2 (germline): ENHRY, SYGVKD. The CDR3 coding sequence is TGTGCCATCAGCGGGGTAGCAGGAGAAAAACTGTTTTTT. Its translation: CAISGVAGEKLFF.